This is a list of T cell receptor beta chains from one sample in a study of OX40 agonist ivuxolimab in advanced cancers. Here immunoSEQ multiplex PCR was the method, and the copy in TCRdb shows in-frame clones only, minus some. The sample yields roughly 18,000 clones, over 60% seen once. Sequencing was performed on CD4+ or CD8+ T cells sorted from blood, taken in a trial of the OX40 agonist ivuxolimab. These receptor sequences come from an adult with an advanced solid tumor such as melanoma, head and neck, liver or kidney cancer. CDR3s include the opening cysteine and the closing phenylalanine or tryptophan. D genes are given only for firm matches. Clone size is shown for a subset of rows, as once, few, many or a class of expanded clone.

>TRBJ1-1|NA|NA|TRBV19
TGTGCCAGTAGTATAGGGCGGCCGAACACTGAAGCTTTCTTT
CASSIGRPNTEAFF
>TRBJ1-4|TRBD1|few|TRBV5-1
TGCGCCAGCAGCTTCACAGGGGTAGGGGTTGCAACTAATGAAAAACTGTTTTTT
CASSFTGVGVATNEKLFF
>TRBJ2-1|TRBD2|NA|TRBV27
TGTGCCACGGGGCCAAGCGGGAGGGCCCACAATGAGCAGTTCTTC
CATGPSGRAHNEQFF
>TRBJ1-4|NA|few|TRBV6-1
TGTGCCAGCAGTGATTGGACGGCCGAAAAACTGTTTTTT
CASSDWTAEKLFF
>TRBJ2-3|TRBD2|NA|TRBV27
TGTGCCAGCAGTGTGGGGGAGGGAGGGCCCTCAGATACGCAGTATTTT
CASSVGEGGPSDTQYF
>TRBJ2-1|NA|few|TRBV5-4
TGTGCCAGCAGCTTGTGGGGGAGTTACAATGAGCAGTTCTTC
CASSLWGSYNEQFF
>TRBJ2-1|NA|few|TRBV4-1
TGCGCCAGCAGCCAAGACGAGAGGTGGGGGAAATACAATGAGCAGTTCTTC
CASSQDERWGKYNEQFF
>TRBJ2-3|NA|NA|TRBV28
TGTGCCAGCAGTTTCTCCACGGGGCTAGGGACAGATACGCAGTATTTT
CASSFSTGLGTDTQYF
>TRBJ2-2|NA|once|TRBV5-4
TGTGCCAGCAGCTTGCGGGAAAACACCGGGGAGCTGTTTTTT
CASSLRENTGELFF
>TRBJ2-7|NA|NA|TRBV28
TGTGCCAGCAGGAGGGGGGGGAAATTTTACGAGCAGTACTTC
CASRRGGKFYEQYF
>TRBJ2-2|NA|NA|TRBV4-1
TGCGCCAGCAGCCATGGCACCGGGGAGCTGTTTTTT
CASSHGTGELFF
>TRBJ2-7|NA|few|TRBV18
TGTGCCAGCTCACTACTGAGGGGCTACGAGCAGTACTTC
CASSLLRGYEQYF
>TRBJ2-1|TRBD2|NA|TRBV28
TGTGCCAGCAGCCAGACTAGCGGGAGTTTTAATGAGCAGTTCTTC
CASSQTSGSFNEQFF
>TRBJ2-1|NA|NA|TRBV5-1
TGCGCCAGCAGCTTGGTAGGTACAGGGAGAGACAATGAGCAGTTCTTC
CASSLVGTGRDNEQFF
>TRBJ2-1|NA|few|TRBV7-6
TGTGCCAGCAGCCCGGGGACCTATGAGCAGTTCTTC
CASSPGTYEQFF
>TRBJ2-7|NA|NA|TRBV19
TGTGCCAGTAGTCCTCCACTAGCTGGGCCCTACGAGCAGTACTTC
CASSPPLAGPYEQYF
>TRBJ2-3|NA|NA|TRBV27
TGTGCCAGCTATCTCTCAGGTTCTACCACTGATACGCAGTATTTT
CASYLSGSTTDTQYF
>TRBJ1-5|NA|NA|TRBV18
TGTGCCAGCTCACCAACCACCCGGACCTCAGGGGCACATAGCAATCAGCCCCAGCATTTT
CASSPTTRTSGAHSNQPQHF
>TRBJ2-7|NA|NA|TRBV27
TGTGCCAGCAGTTTGGGGCCCCCCTACGAGCAGTACTTC
CASSLGPPYEQYF
>TRBJ2-7|TRBD1|NA|TRBV5-1
TGCGCCAGCAGCTTCCCGGGACAGACCTACGAGCAGTACTTC
CASSFPGQTYEQYF
>TRBJ2-7|NA|NA|TRBV30
TGTGCCTGGAGTGCGGACAGCCCGGACGAGCAGTACTTC
CAWSADSPDEQYF
>TRBJ2-6|NA|NA|TRBV4-3
TGCGCCAGCAGCCAAGACAGCTCTGGGGCCAACGTCCTGACTTTC
CASSQDSSGANVLTF
>TRBJ2-7|NA|medium-sized|TRBV10-3
TGTGCCATCAGTGAGTCGGACTTAACGGACGAGCAGTACTTC
CAISESDLTDEQYF
>TRBJ2-7|NA|NA|TRBV21-1
TGTGCCAGCAGCAAAGTGGGAGGGGAACCCTACGAGCAGTACTTC
CASSKVGGEPYEQYF
>TRBJ2-1|TRBD2|NA|TRBV2
TGTGCCAGCAGTGAGGGACTAGCATACAATGAGCAGTTCTTC
CASSEGLAYNEQFF